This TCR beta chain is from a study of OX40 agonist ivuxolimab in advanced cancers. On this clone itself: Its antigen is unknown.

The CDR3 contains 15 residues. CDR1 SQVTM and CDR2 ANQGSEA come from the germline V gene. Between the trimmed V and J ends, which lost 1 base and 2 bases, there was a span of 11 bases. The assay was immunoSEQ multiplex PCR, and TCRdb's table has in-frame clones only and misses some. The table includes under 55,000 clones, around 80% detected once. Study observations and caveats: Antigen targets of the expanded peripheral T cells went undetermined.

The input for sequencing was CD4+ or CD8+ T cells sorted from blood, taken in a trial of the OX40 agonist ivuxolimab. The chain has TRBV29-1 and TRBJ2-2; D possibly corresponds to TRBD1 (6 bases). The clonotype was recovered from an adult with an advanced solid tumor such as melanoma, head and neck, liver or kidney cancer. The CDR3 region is CSVEVIQGNTGELFF. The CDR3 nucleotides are TGCAGCGTTGAAGTTATACAGGGAAACACCGGGGAGCTGTTTTTT.